This T cell receptor (beta chain) was captured by sequencing in a study of cytomegalovirus exposure and HLA in healthy donors. The CDR3 is 14 amino acids. The germline V gene encodes CDR1 MDHEN and CDR2 SYDVKM. Deletions cut 1 base from V and 2 bases from J, with 6 bases between. Researchers ran the PCR with 60 Vbeta and 13 Jbeta primers. The method was immunoSEQ multiplex PCR; TCRdb's version includes in-frame clones alone and lacks a portion of them. Of some 160,000 clones listed, 80% are singletons. The chain is built from TRBV28 and TRBJ1-5; D is ambiguous. Input material: PBMCs. The TCR was taken from a male donor in good health and CMV-seropositive. CDR3 amino acids: CASSLSGGNQPQHF. The CDR3 DNA reads as TGTGCCAGCAGTTTATCGGGAGGCAATCAGCCCCAGCATTTT.